Listed here is a single T cell receptor beta chain. This sample is part of a study of blood T cell repertoires in COVID-19. Background on the study: Acute and convalescent COVID-19 specimens originated in the United States, Italy and Spain. From T cells, B-cell-depleted T cells, or PBMCs came the material, which was cDNA or gDNA.

In the original processing: How many nucleated cells were present was estimated from reference gene primer amplification. The assay was immunoSEQ multiplex PCR, and TCRdb's table has in-frame clones only and misses some. That table furnishes V, J and clone size, whereas the DNA furnished D and trimming. Here the sample spans 250,000 or so clones, around 86% being singletons. The CDR3 totals 15 residues. Germline assignment: CDR1 KGHSH and CDR2 LQKENI. The J segment lost 7 bases and the V segment lost 3 bases, leaving 7 bases of the junction unmatched. Specimen: peripheral blood. This clonotype was sampled from a man aged 40-50 years with active or convalescent COVID-19. This sequence joins TRBV18 and TRBJ2-1, with 9 nucleotides matching TRBD2. The CDR3 reads CASSPASGNQNEQFF. CDR3 in DNA: TGTGCCAGCTCACCGGCTAGCGGGAATCAAAATGAGCAGTTCTTC.